This T cell receptor (beta chain) was retrieved from a study of vaccination effects on CD4 cells after COVID-19. Study conclusions and caveats: Infection-derived and vaccine-derived clones contracted markedly late after vaccination. The study, lacking early post-infection timepoints, had few convalescent patients.

Before sequencing took place, the ViraFEST assay used viral peptide pools to expand antigen-specific CD4+ T cells. Upon completion of 10 to 11 days in culture, CD4+ T cells were isolated. Confirmation by PCR established that the person had SARS-CoV-2 infection between March and December 2020. Participants were vaccinated with two doses of either the BNT162b2 or mRNA-1273 vaccine. IL-2 medium took the place of half the medium on both days 3 and 7. The method was immunoSEQ multiplex PCR; TCRdb's version includes in-frame clones alone and lacks a portion of them. This table has more than 15,000 clones, approximately 82% appearing once. Concerning this clone: Its antigen is still unknown.

The CDR3 contains 15 residues. Trimming cost V 3 bases and J 6 bases; bases outside gene matches: 6. CDR1 MNHEY and CDR2 SVGAGI come from the germline V gene. The V and J genes are TRBV6-5 and TRBJ2-1; 9 bases match TRBD2. The starting material was CD4+ T cells from PBMCs cultured with SARS-CoV-2 spike peptides, obtained after COVID-19 vaccination. This TCR derives from a human donor who had a prior SARS-CoV-2 infection. The DNA of the CDR3 is TGTGCCAGCAGTTATGGGCTAGCGGGGTCCAATGAGCAGTTCTTC. Translating it yields CASSYGLAGSNEQFF.